This T cell receptor beta chain was captured in a study of blood T cell repertoires in COVID-19. Whole-study context: There were acute and convalescent COVID-19 samples, and they came from the United States, Italy and Spain.

CDR1 is SGHDT, CDR2 YYEEEE, per germline. V shed 4 bases and J 4 bases; nucleotides not matched to a gene: 11. The CDR3 length is 19 residues. Under the authors' procedure: Cell counts per sample came from amplifying reference gene primers. The protocol was immunoSEQ multiplex PCR, while the TCRdb copy is restricted to in-frame clones and leaves out a portion. That table supplies the V and J calls and clone size; D and trimming were determined from the DNA. The profile shows approximately 340,000 clones, about 86% of them singletons. This clone was observed a handful of times. This TCR was recovered from a man aged 25 to 45 with active or convalescent COVID-19. The sample taken for sequencing was peripheral blood. The rearrangement links TRBV5-6 to TRBJ2-2; TRBD2 matches at 15 bases. This chain's CDR3 is CASSPMRTSGRAGTGELFF. The CDR3 DNA is TGTGCCAGCAGCCCTATGCGGACTAGCGGGAGGGCGGGCACCGGGGAGCTGTTTTTT. Full variable domain (rest looked up from reference TRBV5-6 and TRBJ2-2): DAGVTQSPTHLIKTRGQQVTLRCSPKSGHDTVSWYQQALGQGPQFIFQYYEEEERQRGNFPDRFSGHQFPNYSSELNVNALLLGDSALYLCASSPMRTSGRAGTGELFFGEGSRLTVL.